This paragraph reports one TCR beta chain. The target antigen is unknown. The data stem from a study of post-analysis software for immune sequencing data. Study-wide background: The study covered relapsing-remitting, secondary progressive and progressive-relapsing courses of multiple sclerosis. General study results and limits: Strong co-clustering by F measure was evident for samples that had been prepared in the same batch. Patients had higher frequencies than controls of roughly 5 TRBV segments, including TRBV5-6, TRBV5-1 and TRBV20-1. Diversity measured as normalized Chao1 was significantly lower in multiple sclerosis patients than in controls.

Germline assignment: CDR1 LGHDT and CDR2 YNNKEL (reference sequence). Trimming took 4 bases from V and 8 from J; bases not matched to a gene: 11. This CDR3 has 15 amino acids. Unique molecular identifiers featured in each of the TCR beta cDNA libraries. T cells numbering roughly 1 to 10 million yielded about 500,000 cDNA molecules. TCRdb reprocessed the PCR reads with MiXCR, giving one entry per CDR3 protein. The sample consists of about 540,000 distinct CDR3 sequences, 30% to 40% of them appearing once. The sequence came from a girl between 2 and 17 years old with multiple sclerosis. This rearrangement joins TRBV3-1 to TRBJ2-3, with TRBD2 identical over 8 bases. The sequenced sample was blood. DNA for the CDR3: TGTGCCAGCAGCCGAACCGGGACTAGTAGGGGTACGCAGTATTTT. Residues: CASSRTGTSRGTQYF.